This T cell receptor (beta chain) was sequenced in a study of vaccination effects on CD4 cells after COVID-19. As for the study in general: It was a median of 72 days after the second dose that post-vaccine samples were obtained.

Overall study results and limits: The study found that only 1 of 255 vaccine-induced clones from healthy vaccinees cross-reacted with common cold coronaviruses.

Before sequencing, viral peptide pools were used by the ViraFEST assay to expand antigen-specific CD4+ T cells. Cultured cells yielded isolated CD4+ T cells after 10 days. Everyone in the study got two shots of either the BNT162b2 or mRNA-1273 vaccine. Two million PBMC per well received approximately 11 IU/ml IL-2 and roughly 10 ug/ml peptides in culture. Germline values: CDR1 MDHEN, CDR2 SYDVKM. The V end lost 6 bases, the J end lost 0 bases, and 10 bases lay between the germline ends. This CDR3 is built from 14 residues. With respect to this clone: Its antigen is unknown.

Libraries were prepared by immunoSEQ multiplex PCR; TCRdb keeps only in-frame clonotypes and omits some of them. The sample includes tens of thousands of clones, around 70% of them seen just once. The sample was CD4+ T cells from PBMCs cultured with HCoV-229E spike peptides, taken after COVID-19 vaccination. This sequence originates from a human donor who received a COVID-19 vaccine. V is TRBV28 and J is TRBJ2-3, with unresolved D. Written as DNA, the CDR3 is TGTGCCAGCAGCCGACCCGCTAGCACAGATACGCAGTATTTT. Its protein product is CASSRPASTDTQYF.